These 21 T cell receptor beta chains share one sample of origin, sequenced in a study of CD8+ T cells in alopecia areata. cDNA serving as the sequencing template came from extracted, reverse transcribed RNA. Profiled with immunoSEQ multiplex PCR; TCRdb holds only in-frame clones, not every one. The table has about 99,000 clones, roughly 50% seen once. Sequenced material: CD4+ T cells sorted from blood. These receptor sequences come from a human donor in good health.

This chain uses TRBV6-1 with TRBJ2-3, with D tentatively TRBD1 (5 bases). V was pared by 6 bases and J by 4 bases, with 8 bases between. This CDR3 has 12 amino acids. CDR1 and CDR2 (germline): MNHNS, SASEGT. DNA of the CDR3: TGTGCCAGCAGCGACAGATCAGATACGCAGTATTTT. This encodes CASSDRSDTQYF.

V is TRBV4-2 and J is TRBJ2-7, with 8 bases aligning to TRBD2. This CDR3 spans 16 amino acids. In germline, CDR1 is LGHNA, CDR2 YNFKEQ. Trimming at V came to 1 base and at J to 2 bases, leaving 7 bases not matched to a gene. The CDR3: CASSQVTAGATYEQYF. CDR3 nucleotides: TGTGCCAGCAGCCAAGTTACAGCGGGGGCCACCTACGAGCAGTACTTC.

This chain joins TRBV29-1 and TRBJ1-6; D is unclear. Germline-derived CDR1 and CDR2 are SQVTM and ANQGSEA. Trimming removed 0 bases from V and 14 bases from J, with 14 bases in between. The CDR3 extends over 13 amino acids. CDR3 amino acids: CSVEDSAQPTLHF. DNA for the CDR3: TGCAGCGTTGAAGATTCGGCCCAACCCACCCTCCACTTT.

The chain carries TRBV30 and TRBJ2-3, with TRBD2 matching 7 bases. The J segment lost 4 bases and the V segment lost 3 bases, leaving 7 bases of the junction unmatched. Germline V gene sequence: CDR1 GTSNPN, CDR2 SVGIG (reference sequence). The CDR3 spans 14 residues. The CDR3 DNA follows: TGTGCCTGGAGGGATACTAGCGCCGCAGATACGCAGTATTTT. Encoded protein: CAWRDTSAADTQYF.

The sample holds a few counts of this clone. The chain carries TRBV7-9 and TRBJ2-5; D not certain. The CDR3 extends over 15 amino acids. V was shortened by 5 bases and J by 2 bases, with 15 bases between the two germline ends. In germline, CDR1 is SEHNR, CDR2 FQNEAQ (reference sequence). Here the CDR3 DNA reads TGTGCCAGCAGCCCCAATGGGGTTGGTCAAGAGACCCAGTACTTC. Its translation is CASSPNGVGQETQYF. The full variable domain, its missing parts supplied by reference TRBV7-9 and TRBJ2-5, is DTGVSQNPRHKITKRGQNVTFRCDPISEHNRLYWYRQTLGQGPEFLTYFQNEAQLEKSRLLSDRFSAERPKGSFSTLEIQRTEQGDSAMYLCASSPNGVGQETQYFGPGTRLLVL.

The chain is built from TRBV11-2 and TRBJ2-7, with a tentative D call TRBD1 (5 bases). Germline values: CDR1 SGHAT, CDR2 FQNNGV. The CDR3 contains 16 residues. Trimming cost V 5 bases and J 0 bases, with 17 bases left between them. CDR3 coding DNA: TGTGCCAGCAGCCGCACTCAGGGATTAGGCTCCTACGAGCAGTACTTC. Translation gives CASSRTQGLGSYEQYF.

The rearrangement joins TRBV7-2 to TRBJ1-5; D may be TRBD1 (6 bases). V lost 0 bases, J lost 4 bases, and 7 bases lay in between. CDR1 is SGHTA, CDR2 FQGNSA, per germline. This CDR3 is built from 14 residues. Here the CDR3 reads CASSLATGNQPQHF. CDR3 coding DNA: TGTGCCAGCAGCTTAGCAACAGGGAATCAGCCCCAGCATTTT.

V is TRBV5-1 and J is TRBJ2-2; no definite D call. The CDR3 consists of 15 residues. Trimming took 0 bases from V and 3 from J, leaving 9 bases between them. CDR1 is SGHRS, CDR2 YFSETQ, per germline. The chain's CDR3 is CASSLVTDYTGELFF. The CDR3 DNA reads as TGCGCCAGCAGCTTGGTAACTGATTACACCGGGGAGCTGTTTTTT.

The genes are TRBV6-5 and TRBJ1-5; the D is unclear. Trimming shortened V by 6 bases and J by 3 bases, and 6 bases separated the two germline ends. Germline V CDR1 and CDR2: MNHEY, SVGAGI. The CDR3 is made up of 12 amino acids. The CDR3 DNA is TGTGCCAGCAGAAATCCCAATCAGCCCCAGCATTTT. This encodes CASRNPNQPQHF.

The chain joins TRBV7-2 to TRBJ2-7, with TRBD1 matching over 9 bases. CDR3 length: 14 residues. Germline V CDR1 and CDR2: SGHTA, FQGNSA. The J segment lost 3 bases and the V segment lost 4 bases, leaving 4 bases of the junction unmatched. The CDR3 sequence is CASSSGTGIYEQYF. CDR3 sequence (DNA): TGTGCCAGCAGCTCCGGGACAGGGATCTACGAGCAGTACTTC.

The CDR3 DNA reads TGCGCCAGCAGCGAGGTAGTCGGTGGTTATGGCTACACCTTC. Translation gives CASSEVVGGYGYTF. The J gene is TRBJ1-2, the V gene TRBV5-1; D is unclear. Per germline, CDR1 SGHRS and CDR2 YFSETQ. V was pared by 4 bases and J by 5 bases, with 15 bases between. The CDR3 has 14 residues.

The chain is built from TRBV4-1 and TRBJ2-5; possible D gene TRBD1, 5 bases. Per germline, CDR1 MGHRA and CDR2 YSYEKL. V was shortened by 1 base and J by 3 bases, with 9 bases between the two germline ends. The CDR3 runs 14 residues. The CDR3 coding sequence is TGCGCCAGCAGCCAAGGGGGCAGCAAAGAGACCCAGTACTTC. Translation: CASSQGGSKETQYF.

The chain employs TRBV28 and TRBJ2-7; D is perhaps TRBD2 (5 bases). CDR1 is MDHEN, CDR2 SYDVKM, per germline. This CDR3 is 14 amino acids long. The V end was cut by 2 bases, the J end by 3 bases, with 11 bases between. The CDR3 bases are TGTGCCAGCAGTTTAGGAGGATCTGGCTACGAGCAGTACTTC. Amino acid sequence: CASSLGGSGYEQYF.

The chain links TRBV30 to TRBJ1-2; 10 bases are a match to TRBD1. V shed 5 bases and J 10 bases; nucleotides not matched to a gene: 13. This CDR3 contains 14 residues. The germline gives CDR1 GTSNPN, CDR2 SVGIG (reference sequence). CDR3: CAWARQGTGEDYTF. The CDR3 DNA reads as TGTGCCTGGGCACGACAGGGGACAGGGGAGGACTACACCTTC.

The rearrangement joins TRBV29-1 to TRBJ2-7; D gene uncertain. The germline V gene has CDR1 SQVTM and CDR2 ANQGSEA. V was shortened by 4 bases and J by 7 bases, with 17 bases between the two germline ends. The CDR3 has 13 amino acids. The CDR3 reads CSVVFGSVGEQYF. The CDR3 DNA sequence: TGCAGCGTTGTATTCGGATCTGTTGGGGAGCAGTACTTC.

The chain combines TRBV29-1 with TRBJ2-5; D possibly corresponds to TRBD2 (5 bases). There are 12 residues in the CDR3. V was cut by 0 bases and J by 6 bases, with 8 bases left in between. The germline V gene has CDR1 SQVTM and CDR2 ANQGSEA. This chain's CDR3 is CSVEDRGQTQYF. For the CDR3, the DNA is TGCAGCGTTGAAGATCGCGGGCAGACCCAGTACTTC.

This chain links TRBV7-2 with TRBJ2-6; no definite D call. CDR3 size: 17 residues. The V end was cut by 1 base, the J end by 3 bases, with 13 bases between. Germline V gene lookup returns CDR1 SGHTA and CDR2 FQGNSA. CDR3: CASSLGVGLFGANVLTF. The CDR3 DNA is TGTGCCAGCAGCTTAGGTGTCGGCCTCTTTGGGGCCAACGTCCTGACTTTC.

This sequence joins TRBV5-1 and TRBJ2-7; 7 positions match TRBD1. The length of the CDR3 is 16 residues. J was trimmed by 2 bases and V by 3 bases; bases with no gene match: 11. Germline V lookup: CDR1 SGHRS, CDR2 YFSETQ. The CDR3 region has the DNA TGCGCCAGCAGCTGGACCGACAGGGTAGGACCCTACGAGCAGTACTTC. Encoded protein: CASSWTDRVGPYEQYF.

The V call is TRBV7-2, the J call TRBJ2-3; unclear D gene. The CDR3 extends over 13 amino acids. Trimming took off 1 base at V and 4 bases at J, with 6 bases between the two ends. Germline CDR1 and CDR2: SGHTA and FQGNSA. CDR3 amino acids: CASSLGSADTQYF. In DNA, the CDR3 is TGTGCCAGCAGCTTAGGGTCAGCAGATACGCAGTATTTT.

The chain employs TRBV28 and TRBJ2-3, with 10 bases fitting TRBD2. Trimming at V came to 6 bases and at J to 1 base, leaving 4 bases not matched to a gene. CDR1 MDHEN and CDR2 SYDVKM come from the germline V gene. This CDR3 is built from 15 residues. DNA for the CDR3: TGTGCCAGCAGCGTAGCGGGGGGTCGCACAGATACGCAGTATTTT. As protein: CASSVAGGRTDTQYF. The full variable domain, its missing parts supplied by reference TRBV28 and TRBJ2-3, is DVKVTQSSRYLVKRTGEKVFLECVQDMDHENMFWYRQDPGLGLRLIYFSYDVKMKEKGDIPEGYSVSREKKERFSLILESASTNQTSMYLCASSVAGGRTDTQYFGPGTRLTVL.

The gene calls are TRBV29-1 and TRBJ1-2, with 7 bases that match TRBD1. V was clipped by 6 bases and J by 8 bases; unmatched bases: 3. Germline values: CDR1 SQVTM, CDR2 ANQGSEA. The CDR3 runs 10 residues. The CDR3 DNA follows: TGCAGCGTCGACAGGGAGGGCTACACCTTC. This sequence encodes CSVDREGYTF.